The 28 T cell receptor beta chains given below trace back to one sample, sequenced in a study of beta chain features in type 1 diabetes (dated by TCRdb to 2017 to 2018). Libraries were built with the immunoSEQ multiplex PCR assay. The entire amount of isolated RNA was reverse transcribed using the High Capacity cDNA Reverse Transcription Kit, so the sequenced TCRB transcripts were expressed ones. Held by TCRdb, this immuneACCESS table contains in-frame sequences only and omits some clones. Under half of the omission traces to an unresolved V gene where checked; the cause of the rest is unknown. The sample profile shows 680,000 or so clones; roughly 15% of them were found once. The top ten clones comprise approximately 0.087% of the sample. Sequencing was performed on naive CD4+ T cells from blood. The meaning of the sample's cell subset or site label: true naive CD4+ T cells. All receptors come from a man aged 18-30 years in good health.

This clone was counted a few times. J is TRBJ2-7 and V is TRBV27, with 9 positions matching TRBD2. Germline V lookup: CDR1 MNHEY, CDR2 SMNVEV (reference sequence). This CDR3 comprises 15 residues. After removal of 3 bases from V and 2 bases from J, the junction contained 5 bases not matched to a gene. Here the CDR3 reads CASSLKAGGPYEQYF. In nucleotides, the CDR3 is TGTGCCAGCAGTTTGAAAGCGGGGGGACCCTACGAGCAGTACTTC.

This clone was seen more than once but under ten times. This chain joins TRBV5-1 and TRBJ2-5; 10 bases fit TRBD2. J was trimmed by 9 bases and V by 3 bases; bases with no gene match: 14. This CDR3 contains 16 residues. Germline CDR1 is SGHRS and CDR2 is YFSETQ. CDR3 protein: CASSSEVSGGAGSQYF. CDR3 nucleotides: TGCGCCAGCAGCTCCGAAGTAAGCGGGGGGGCCGGCTCCCAGTACTTC. Full variable domain (missing parts from reference TRBV5-1 and TRBJ2-5): KAGVTQTPRYLIKTRGQQVTLSCSPISGHRSVSWYQQTPGQGLQFLFEYFSETQRNKGNFPGRFSGRQFSNSRSEMNVSTLELGDSALYLCASSSEVSGGAGSQYFGPGTRLLVL.

On this clone itself: One end of the junction fails to match germline, which may point to a read error. At the DNA level, this CDR3 is encoded by other sequences in the same sample as well. The V gene is TRBV20-1, the J gene TRBJ2-5; D call uncertain. This CDR3 is 10 amino acids long. Germline V gene sequence: CDR1 DFQATT, CDR2 SNEGSKA (reference sequence). The CDR3 protein is CSASKETQYF. The CDR3 DNA is TGCAGTGCTAGTAAAGAGACACAGTACTTC.

The chain links TRBV28 to TRBJ2-7; no definite D call. The CDR3 loop spans 13 amino acids. The V gene's germline CDR1 is MDHEN and CDR2 SYDVKM. The germline V and J ends were trimmed by 5 bases and 4 bases, with 12 bases remaining between them. The CDR3 loop reads CASSLPLEYEQYF. The CDR3 DNA follows: TGTGCCAGCAGTCTGCCCCTTGAGTACGAGCAGTACTTC.

This chain joins TRBV28 and TRBJ2-3, with 10 positions matching TRBD2. This CDR3 comprises 17 residues. Germline assignment: CDR1 MDHEN and CDR2 SYDVKM. The V and J ends lost 4 bases and 1 base, in that order; junction bases with no gene match: 8. CDR3 DNA: TGTGCCAGCAGTTACCCGGGGCTAGCGGGGGGCACAGATACGCAGTATTTT. Protein product: CASSYPGLAGGTDTQYF.

This chain connects TRBV28 to TRBJ2-7; D may be TRBD2 (6 bases). V lost 7 bases and J lost 0, with 13 bases in between. Germline V gene lookup returns CDR1 MDHEN and CDR2 SYDVKM. The CDR3 has 14 residues. The CDR3 sequence is CASIGGVFSYEQYF. In DNA form, the CDR3 reads TGTGCCAGCATCGGCGGGGTTTTCTCCTACGAGCAGTACTTC.

Concerning this clone itself: The identical CDR3 is also encoded by other nucleotide sequences in the sample. This sequence joins TRBV5-1 and TRBJ2-7; D remains unclear. With 4 bases removed from V and 0 bases from J, the gap between germline ends came to 5 bases. This CDR3 region has 12 residues. From germline, CDR1 is SGHRS and CDR2 YFSETQ. CDR3 loop: CASSQTSYEQYF. In DNA, the CDR3 is TGCGCCAGCAGCCAAACCTCCTACGAGCAGTACTTC.

The chain joins TRBV14 to TRBJ1-2, with TRBD1 matching 7 bases. From germline, CDR1 is SGHDN and CDR2 FVKESK. Germline trimming cut 2 bases from V and 2 bases from J; bases unmatched to any gene: 8. The CDR3 totals 16 residues. CDR3 residues: CASSQRQGVVNYGYTF. In DNA, the CDR3 is TGTGCCAGCAGCCAAAGGCAGGGGGTCGTAAACTATGGCTACACCTTC.

This clone was seen only a few times. The chain couples TRBV7-3 to TRBJ2-1; D unclear. This CDR3 region has 13 residues. Trimming shortened V by 2 bases and J by 4 bases, and 6 bases separated the two germline ends. CDR1 SGHTA and CDR2 FQGTGA come from the germline V gene. The CDR3, as DNA: TGTGCCAGCAGCTTATTCGTGTACAATGAGCAGTTCTTC. It yields the protein CASSLFVYNEQFF.

J is TRBJ1-1 and V is TRBV7-2; D may be TRBD1 (5 bases). Per the germline V gene, CDR1 is SGHTA and CDR2 is FQGNSA. The CDR3 runs to 15 residues. The V and J ends lost 1 base and 3 bases respectively, with 12 bases between them. CDR3 amino acids: CASSLEGPRDTEAFF. In DNA form, the CDR3 reads TGTGCCAGCAGCTTAGAGGGACCCAGGGACACTGAAGCTTTCTTT.

The rearrangement uses TRBV9 and TRBJ1-5; TRBD1 agrees at 7 bases. The CDR3 contains 19 residues. From germline, CDR1 is SGDLS and CDR2 YYNGEE. V lost 3 bases and J lost 0; bases outside the gene matches: 15. The CDR3 nucleotides read TGTGCCAGCAGCGCCCCGACAGGGAAAAGAGGACATAGCAATCAGCCCCAGCATTTT. Translating gives CASSAPTGKRGHSNQPQHF.

This sequence joins TRBV4-3 and TRBJ1-5; D gene uncertain. Germline-derived CDR1 and CDR2 are LGHNA and YSLEER. The CDR3 is 13 amino acids. V lost 2 bases and J 3 bases, leaving 5 bases between the germline ends. The CDR3: CASSQYFNQPQHF. The CDR3 DNA reads as TGCGCCAGCAGCCAATATTTCAATCAGCCCCAGCATTTT.

Only a few counts were recorded for this clone. The chain recombines TRBV6-4 with TRBJ1-5, with TRBD1 matching over 8 bases. V shed 4 bases and J 8 bases; nucleotides not matched to a gene: 13. This CDR3 region has 16 residues. Germline V lookup: CDR1 MRHNA, CDR2 SNTAGT. CDR3 sequence reads: CASSAPGGGLGEPQHF. The CDR3 DNA is TGTGCCAGCAGTGCGCCAGGGGGCGGATTAGGGGAGCCCCAGCATTTT.

The J gene is TRBJ2-5, the V gene TRBV11-1, with D perhaps assigned TRBD1 or TRBD2 (5 bases each). The CDR3 is made up of 13 amino acids. Trimming stripped 2 bases from V and 6 bases from J, with 10 bases between. CDR1 and CDR2 (germline): SGHAT, FQDESV (reference sequence). This chain's CDR3 is CASSLRTGQTQYF. Written as DNA, the CDR3 is TGTGCCAGCAGCTTACGGACGGGACAGACCCAGTACTTC.

Only a few counts were recorded for this clone. V and J are TRBV5-1 and TRBJ2-2; tentative D call: TRBD1 (6 bases). The germline V and J ends were trimmed by 1 base and 1 base, with 8 bases remaining between them. Germline CDR1 and CDR2: SGHRS and YFSETQ. The CDR3 is 15 residues long. The CDR3 region has the DNA TGCGCCAGCAGCTTGCCAGGGGTGAACACCGGGGAGCTGTTTTTT. Protein: CASSLPGVNTGELFF.

The rearrangement joins TRBV7-3 to TRBJ2-1, with D uncertain. The ends were cut back, 1 base at V and 5 bases at J, with 15 bases in the middle. The CDR3 totals 16 residues. Germline assignment: CDR1 SGHTA and CDR2 FQGTGA. CDR3 coding DNA: TGTGCCAGCAGCTTAAGGGCTGGATGGTCTAACAATGAGCAGTTCTTC. It is translated as CASSLRAGWSNNEQFF.

The gene calls are TRBV29-1 and TRBJ2-5, with 7 bases aligning to TRBD1. Trimming at V came to 6 bases and at J to 1 base, leaving 8 bases not matched to a gene. This CDR3 is built from 14 residues. Germline V gene lookup returns CDR1 SQVTM and CDR2 ANQGSEA. CDR3 coding DNA: TGCAGCGTGAACGCAGGGGGTATCCAAGAGACCCAGTACTTC. It translates to CSVNAGGIQETQYF.

The rearrangement joins TRBV5-4 to TRBJ1-2, with TRBD1 identical over 7 bases. Germline V gene sequence: CDR1 SGHNT, CDR2 YYREEE (reference sequence). This CDR3 has 15 amino acids. The junction had 8 bases not matched to a gene; V was cut back by 1 base and J by 5 bases. The DNA of the CDR3 is TGTGCCAGCAGCTTGAATCCGACAGGGCAGTATGGCTACACCTTC. This codes for CASSLNPTGQYGYTF. The full variable domain, with the rest looked up from reference TRBV5-4 and TRBJ1-2, is ETGVTQSPTHLIKTRGQQVTLRCSSQSGHNTVSWYQQALGQGPQFIFQYYREEENGRGNFPPRFSGLQFPNYSSELNVNALELDDSALYLCASSLNPTGQYGYTFGSGTRLTVV.

This clone was seen only a few times. V and J are TRBV7-2 and TRBJ2-5; the D gene is possibly TRBD1 (5 bases). Trimming removed 2 bases at V and 1 base at J, with 14 bases between. CDR1 is SGHTA, CDR2 FQGNSA, per germline. The CDR3 has 16 amino acids. The CDR3 loop reads CASSLSGAVAQETQYF. Here the CDR3 DNA reads TGTGCCAGCAGCTTAAGTGGGGCCGTGGCCCAAGAGACCCAGTACTTC.

There are a few counts of this clone. The chain combines TRBV7-2 with TRBJ1-3, with D hard to call. Germline V CDR1 and CDR2: SGHTA, FQGNSA. Trimming left V 5 bases short and J 4 bases short, with 12 bases between. The CDR3 is 14 residues long. CDR3 DNA sequence: TGTGCCAGCAGCACCCCCCCTATAGGAAACACCATATATTTT. It encodes CASSTPPIGNTIYF.

This clone was seen a handful of times. In nucleotides, the CDR3 is TGTGCCAGCACCCCGGGAGGCACCTACAATGAGCAGTTCTTC. Translated: CASTPGGTYNEQFF. The chain is built from TRBV7-3 and TRBJ2-1, with TRBD2 matching over 7 bases. This CDR3 spans 14 amino acids. Germline V gene lookup returns CDR1 SGHTA and CDR2 FQGTGA. J gave up 2 bases and V 7 bases, and 5 bases lay outside the gene matches.

CDR3 DNA sequence: TGTGCCAGTAGTACAGGACCGCCTAGCCCGTCACGGGGCTACACCTTC. As protein: CASSTGPPSPSRGYTF. The V gene is TRBV19, the J gene TRBJ1-2; D call uncertain. V dropped 4 bases and J dropped 8 bases, with 23 bases sitting between them. This CDR3 is 16 amino acids long. Germline V gives CDR1 LNHDA, CDR2 SQIVND (reference sequence).

The V call is TRBV10-3, the J call TRBJ2-3, with 8 bases matching TRBD2. J gave up 10 bases and V 6 bases, and 12 bases lay outside the gene matches. This CDR3 contains 14 residues. Germline V gene lookup returns CDR1 ENHRY and CDR2 SYGVKD. CDR3: CAIRLAGTGGPQYF. The CDR3 nucleotides read TGTGCCATCAGGTTAGCGGGAACCGGCGGGCCGCAGTATTTT.

The chain carries TRBV15 and TRBJ2-7; weak D call: TRBD1 (6 bases). Trimming removed 2 bases from V and 5 bases from J, with 13 bases in between. CDR3 length: 14 residues. The germline CDR1 and CDR2 sequences are LNHNV and YYDKDF (reference sequence). The CDR3 here is CATSRSGQWHEQYF. In DNA form, the CDR3 reads TGTGCCACCAGCAGATCCGGACAGTGGCACGAGCAGTACTTC.

The V and J genes are TRBV5-1 and TRBJ2-7, with D tentatively TRBD1 (6 bases). Germline V gene lookup returns CDR1 SGHRS and CDR2 YFSETQ. V lost 0 bases and J lost 2, with 12 bases in between. The CDR3 loop spans 15 amino acids. CDR3 in amino acids: CASSLEGRGPYEQYF. For the CDR3, the DNA is TGCGCCAGCAGCTTGGAGGGCAGGGGACCCTACGAGCAGTACTTC.

The chain recombines TRBV7-2 with TRBJ1-1, with 11 positions matching TRBD1. The ends lost 5 bases at V and 8 bases at J; junction bases unmatched: 7. Germline-derived CDR1 and CDR2 are SGHTA and FQGNSA. The CDR3 is 14 amino acids. The CDR3 DNA is TGTGCCAGCAGCACGAGGACAGGGGGCGCGGAAGCTTTCTTT. It is translated as CASSTRTGGAEAFF.

The rearrangement joins TRBV11-2 to TRBJ2-7; D is undetermined. The CDR3 runs to 12 residues. V lost 1 base to trimming and J lost 6 bases, with 7 bases between them. Germline CDR1 reads SGHAT; CDR2 reads FQNNGV. The CDR3 loop is CASSLGPSEQYF. The CDR3 DNA reads as TGTGCCAGCAGCTTAGGGCCATCCGAGCAGTACTTC.

This clone appeared a few times. The gene calls are TRBV9 and TRBJ2-2; 7 bases line up with TRBD2. The CDR3 totals 15 residues. V lost 7 bases, J lost 6 bases, and 12 bases stayed unmatched. CDR1 and CDR2 (germline): SGDLS, YYNGEE. The CDR3 spells CASAEGGRPSGELFF. The CDR3 DNA is TGTGCCAGCGCCGAGGGAGGGCGGCCCTCCGGGGAGCTGTTTTTT.